Below, 30 T cell receptor beta chains from the same sample are listed, as sequenced in a study of T-cell memory formation after mild COVID-19. TCRdb redid the calling of the 5' RACE reads with MiXCR, one entry per CDR3 protein. The top ten hold roughly 13% of the sample, which has 300,000 to 400,000 distinct CDR3 sequences, 25% to 30% seen once. The source material was PBMCs or a T cell subset sorted from them (not recorded which). Receptors originate from an adult woman who had mild COVID-19 (a few samples of this study predate the infection). Cell type and time point are not known.

The chain has TRBV6-1 and TRBJ2-3; the D is unclear. Trimming took off 2 bases at V and 2 bases at J, with 8 bases between the two ends. The CDR3 is 14 amino acids. CDR1 is MNHNS and CDR2 is SASEGT in the germline V gene. Written as DNA, the CDR3 is TGTGCCAGCAGTGAACCACTTCACACAGATACGCAGTATTTT. Protein product: CASSEPLHTDTQYF.

About this clonotype: Mismatch with germline at one junction end may stem from a read error. The CDR3 sequence is CSTRGGFNSPLHF. As DNA, the CDR3 is TGCAGTACTAGAGGGGGGTTTAATTCACCCCTCCACTTT. This chain uses TRBV20-1 with TRBJ1-6; D perhaps matches TRBD1 (6 bases). CDR3 length equals 13 residues. Germline CDR1 DFQATT, CDR2 SNEGSKA (reference sequence).

This chain uses TRBV29-1 with TRBJ2-7; a possible D gene is TRBD1 (5 bases). Trimming cost V 5 bases and J 2 bases, with 7 bases left between them. CDR3 length: 11 amino acids. CDR1 is SQVTM, CDR2 ANQGSEA, per germline. The CDR3 DNA reads TGCAGCGTTAAACAGGCCTACGAGCAGTACTTC. It codes for CSVKQAYEQYF.

This clonotype was seen only a few times. The chain carries TRBV2 and TRBJ2-7; 9 bases are shared with TRBD1. The CDR3 runs to 15 residues. V gave up 3 bases and J gave up 3 bases; unmatched junction bases: 6. The germline CDR1 and CDR2 sequences are SNHLY and FYNNEI. CDR3 nucleotide sequence: TGTGCCAGCAGTGAGACCGGGACAGGGCTCTACGAGCAGTACTTC. Translation: CASSETGTGLYEQYF.

The sample holds a few counts of this clonotype. V is TRBV30 and J is TRBJ2-3; D assignment may be TRBD1 or TRBD2 (6 bases each). Germline CDR1 reads GTSNPN; CDR2 reads SVGIG (reference sequence). V dropped 2 bases and J dropped 0 bases, with 15 bases sitting between them. This CDR3 spans 16 amino acids. The CDR3 DNA sequence: TGTGCCTGGAGTACTCAATGGGGGGCTAGCACAGATACGCAGTATTTT. Protein sequence: CAWSTQWGASTDTQYF.

This chain joins TRBV5-1 and TRBJ1-6; D ambiguous. Trimming cost V 3 bases and J 9 bases, with 10 bases left between them. The length of the CDR3 is 13 residues. The V gene's germline CDR1 is SGHRS and CDR2 YFSETQ. The CDR3 region is CASSSESGSPLHF. CDR3 coding DNA: TGCGCCAGCAGCTCGGAATCGGGTTCACCCCTCCACTTT.

This clonotype was observed a few times. The chain uses TRBV27 and TRBJ1-4; the D gene is possibly TRBD1 (5 bases). V was cut by 5 bases and J by 4 bases, with 11 bases left in between. Germline loops: CDR1 MNHEY, CDR2 SMNVEV (reference sequence). The CDR3 is 14 amino acids. The CDR3 DNA reads TGTGCCAGCAGTATGGGACGGCATAATGAAAAACTGTTTTTT. Translated: CASSMGRHNEKLFF.

The chain combines TRBV9 with TRBJ2-1; 11 bases align to TRBD2. Per germline, CDR1 SGDLS and CDR2 YYNGEE. V shed 5 bases and J 0 bases; nucleotides not matched to a gene: 13. The CDR3 spans 19 residues. The CDR3 DNA reads as TGTGCCAGCAGTGGGGGAGGACTAGCGGGCCACAGCTCCTACAATGAGCAGTTCTTC. This codes for CASSGGGLAGHSSYNEQFF.

This clonotype was counted a few times. This chain links TRBV9 with TRBJ2-5; 7 bases agree with TRBD1. V dropped 0 bases and J dropped 2; count of bases not matched to a gene: 4. CDR1 SGDLS and CDR2 YYNGEE come from the germline V gene. The CDR3 contains 15 residues. The CDR3: CASSVAGTAQETQYF. CDR3 bases: TGTGCCAGCAGCGTAGCGGGGACAGCGCAAGAGACCCAGTACTTC.

This clonotype was detected a few times. This chain links TRBV20-1 with TRBJ2-5, with D maybe TRBD2 (7 bases). This CDR3 contains 15 residues. V was shortened by 6 bases and J by 5 bases, with 22 bases between the two germline ends. Per germline, CDR1 DFQATT and CDR2 SNEGSKA (reference sequence). The CDR3 DNA follows: TGCAGTGCCGAGGCTTTCCGGGGGGCCGGGGAGACCCAGTACTTC. Residues: CSAEAFRGAGETQYF.

The chain combines TRBV18 with TRBJ2-2, with D perhaps TRBD1 or TRBD2 (5 bases each). The V gene's germline CDR1 is KGHSH and CDR2 LQKENI. The V gene lost 1 base and the J gene lost 6 bases, with 12 bases spanning the gap. The CDR3 runs to 15 residues. The CDR3 loop is CASSPQSGAPGELFF. The DNA for the CDR3 is TGTGCCAGCTCACCACAGTCCGGGGCGCCCGGGGAGCTGTTTTTT.

This clonotype was recorded a few times. The chain couples TRBV10-3 to TRBJ2-1, with D maybe TRBD2 (5 bases). V lost 2 bases and J lost 8, with 10 bases in between. CDR3 length: 13 amino acids. The germline CDR1 and CDR2 sequences are ENHRY and SYGVKD. The CDR3 sequence: CAISEGLGDEQFF. The CDR3 DNA is TGTGCCATCAGTGAGGGACTCGGCGATGAGCAGTTCTTC.

The chain carries TRBV20-1 and TRBJ2-2; TRBD2 matches at 9 bases. Germline lookup yields CDR1 DFQATT and CDR2 SNEGSKA (reference sequence). The V segment lost 1 base and the J segment 6 bases; nucleotides outside the gene matches: 6. The CDR3 sequence is 15 residues long. The CDR3 loop is CSARAERGAAGELFF. The CDR3 nucleotides read TGCAGTGCTAGAGCCGAGCGGGGGGCCGCCGGGGAGCTGTTTTTT.

The chain has TRBV7-9 and TRBJ2-5; 8 bases are a match to TRBD1. Losses at the gene ends were 4 bases for V and 5 bases for J; bases not matched to a gene: 6. The germline V gene encodes CDR1 SEHNR and CDR2 FQNEAQ (reference sequence). CDR3 length: 14 residues. The CDR3 nucleotides read TGTGCCAGCAGCTCGGGACAGGTGAAGGAGACCCAGTACTTC. Its translation is CASSSGQVKETQYF.

The chain uses TRBV6-1 and TRBJ1-4, with 7 bases aligning to TRBD1. CDR1 and CDR2 from the germline V gene are MNHNS and SASEGT. V gave up 8 bases and J gave up 4 bases; unmatched junction bases: 4. This CDR3 spans 13 amino acids. The CDR3 loop reads CASGDSYNEKLFF. The CDR3 nucleotides read TGTGCCAGCGGGGACAGTTATAATGAAAAACTGTTTTTT.

This clonotype has just a few counts. Written as DNA, the CDR3 is TGTGCCAGCAGTCCCCTCGAGGGGGCAAGCACAGATACGCAGTATTTT. Its protein is CASSPLEGASTDTQYF. This chain uses TRBV12-3 or TRBV12-4 with TRBJ2-3, with TRBD1 identical over 7 bases. V dropped 5 bases and J dropped 0; count of bases not matched to a gene: 8. This CDR3 spans 16 amino acids.

V usage is TRBV5-1 and J usage is TRBJ2-7; TRBD2 matches 14 bases. Germline assignment: CDR1 SGHRS and CDR2 YFSETQ. The CDR3 consists of 17 residues. The ends lost 2 bases at V and 5 bases at J; junction bases unmatched: 9. The CDR3 DNA sequence: TGCGCCAGCAGCTTAAGACTAGCGGGAGGGCTGAGTGACGAGCAGTACTTC. This encodes CASSLRLAGGLSDEQYF.

A few counts support this clonotype. The chain is built from TRBV5-1 and TRBJ2-2; TRBD2 agrees at 12 bases. With 4 bases clipped from V and 6 bases from J, the junction kept 4 bases outside the gene matches. This CDR3 has 15 amino acids. Germline V gene lookup returns CDR1 SGHRS and CDR2 YFSETQ. The CDR3 sequence: CASSPSGGVPGELFF. The DNA for the CDR3 is TGCGCCAGCAGCCCTAGCGGGGGGGTCCCCGGGGAGCTGTTTTTT.

The V call is TRBV12-3 or TRBV12-4, the J call TRBJ2-1; the D is unclear. V dropped 1 base and J dropped 0 bases, with 10 bases sitting between them. CDR3 size: 16 residues. The DNA for the CDR3 is TGTGCCAGCAGTTTAGAGGCCCGGGTCTCCTACAATGAGCAGTTCTTC. This sequence encodes CASSLEARVSYNEQFF.

The V call is TRBV7-3, the J call TRBJ2-3; D possibly uses TRBD1 or TRBD2 (5 bases each). The CDR3 contains 15 residues. Germline lookup yields CDR1 SGHTA and CDR2 FQGTGA. The V gene lost 2 bases and the J gene lost 0 bases, with 9 bases spanning the gap. The CDR3 sequence: CASSLEGQSTDTQYF. CDR3 nucleotide sequence: TGTGCCAGCAGCTTAGAGGGGCAAAGCACAGATACGCAGTATTTT.

This clonotype was picked up a small number of times. This chain connects TRBV3-1 to TRBJ2-7, with a possible D match to TRBD2 (6 bases). The CDR3 runs 15 residues. With 4 bases removed from V and 2 bases from J, the gap between germline ends came to 15 bases. Per germline, CDR1 LGHDT and CDR2 YNNKEL (reference sequence). The CDR3 nucleotides read TGTGCCAGCAGCCCCGAGACTAGAATGACCTACGAGCAGTACTTC. This encodes CASSPETRMTYEQYF.

V and J are TRBV9 and TRBJ2-7; perhaps TRBD2 as D (6 bases). The CDR3 has 15 amino acids. Trimming pared 0 bases from V and 0 bases from J, leaving 10 bases between. Germline CDR1 reads SGDLS; CDR2 reads YYNGEE. The CDR3 here is CASSVGLASSYEQYF. CDR3 DNA: TGTGCCAGCAGCGTAGGGCTAGCGAGCTCCTACGAGCAGTACTTC.

This clonotype was seen only a few times. The rearrangement links TRBV6-5 to TRBJ1-2; TRBD1 matches 8 bases. The germline CDR1 and CDR2 sequences are MNHEY and SVGAGI. With 2 bases clipped from V and 8 bases from J, the junction kept 7 bases outside the gene matches. CDR3 length: 14 amino acids. The CDR3 here is CASSYGGQGWGYTF. The CDR3 DNA follows: TGTGCCAGCAGTTACGGCGGACAGGGATGGGGCTACACCTTC.

DNA of the CDR3: TGCAGCGTTGAAGAAGGGACGGGGGAGCTGTTTTTT. Amino acids: CSVEEGTGELFF. The rearrangement uses TRBV29-1 and TRBJ2-2, with D possibly called TRBD1 or TRBD2 (5 bases each). Deletions cut 0 bases from V and 8 bases from J, with 7 bases between. The germline V gene encodes CDR1 SQVTM and CDR2 ANQGSEA. The CDR3 has 12 residues.

This clonotype was seen only a few times. The V and J genes are TRBV7-6 and TRBJ2-3, with D possibly being TRBD2 (7 bases). The CDR3 runs to 17 residues. Trimming took 1 base from V and 3 from J, leaving 17 bases between them. The germline CDR1 and CDR2 sequences are SGHVS and FNYEAQ. This chain's CDR3 is CASSLVLRGRLTDTQYF. The CDR3 DNA reads as TGTGCCAGCAGCTTAGTTTTGCGGGGGCGTCTGACAGATACGCAGTATTTT.

The rearrangement links TRBV18 to TRBJ2-7, with D perhaps TRBD2 (5 bases). The germline CDR1 and CDR2 sequences are KGHSH and LQKENI. This CDR3 region has 14 residues. Trimming left V 1 base short and J 0 bases short, with 7 bases between. As DNA, the CDR3 is TGTGCCAGCTCACCACAGCGGAGCTCCTACGAGCAGTACTTC. It encodes CASSPQRSSYEQYF.

This clonotype was counted a few times. The V and J genes are TRBV9 and TRBJ2-7; D gene ambiguous. The CDR3 is made up of 12 amino acids. Trimming left V 0 bases short and J 5 bases short, with 6 bases between. Germline loops: CDR1 SGDLS, CDR2 YYNGEE. The CDR3 DNA reads TGTGCCAGCAGCGTAGTAGAAGACGAGCAGTACTTC. This gives the protein CASSVVEDEQYF.

In this sample, this clonotype turned up a few times. This chain joins TRBV6-5 and TRBJ2-1; 9 bases agree with TRBD1. The J segment lost 1 base and the V segment lost 4 bases, leaving 2 bases of the junction unmatched. The germline V gene has CDR1 MNHEY and CDR2 SVGAGI. This CDR3 is 15 amino acids long. The DNA for the CDR3 is TGTGCCAGCAGTTCCGACAGGGGGTCCTACAATGAGCAGTTCTTC. Translating it yields CASSSDRGSYNEQFF.

The chain couples TRBV12-3 or TRBV12-4 to TRBJ1-2; D uncertain. CDR3 size: 14 residues. Trimming took 6 bases from V and 7 from J, leaving 18 bases between them. This chain's CDR3 is CASSQRSKAFGYTF. For the CDR3, the DNA is TGTGCCAGCAGCCAGCGATCCAAGGCATTTGGCTACACCTTC.

The V and J genes are TRBV5-1 and TRBJ2-3; TRBD2 matches at 8 bases. Germline lookup yields CDR1 SGHRS and CDR2 YFSETQ. This CDR3 region has 14 residues. The J segment lost 6 bases and the V segment lost 0 bases, leaving 3 bases of the junction unmatched. The CDR3 here is CASSLAGRGDTQYF. The CDR3 DNA follows: TGCGCCAGCAGCTTGGCCGGGAGGGGGGATACGCAGTATTTT.